This T cell receptor beta chain was sequenced during a study of blood T cell repertoires in COVID-19. Turning to the study itself: COVID-19 samples, acute and convalescent, were from the United States, Italy and Spain. T cells, B-cell-depleted T cells, or PBMCs provided the cDNA or gDNA that served as material.

In the original workflow: For nucleated cells, counts were estimated from reference gene primer amplification. Measured with immunoSEQ multiplex PCR; TCRdb has only the in-frame clones, and not every one. V and J calls plus clone size are reproduced from that table; the DNA served to infer D and trimming. This sample yields approximately 52,000 clones, of which approximately 90% are seen a single time; approximately 3% belongs to the top ten. Germline V gene lookup returns CDR1 MNHNS and CDR2 SASEGT. There are 16 residues in the CDR3. With V trimmed by 4 bases and J by 0 bases, 7 bases remained unmatched.

The V and J genes are TRBV6-1 and TRBJ1-2; TRBD1 matches at 8 bases. The clonotype comes from a man in his fifties or sixties with acute or convalescent COVID-19. Sequencing was done on a sample of peripheral blood. The CDR3 loop reads CASSVTRGRPNYGYTF. In nucleotides, the CDR3 is TGTGCCAGCAGTGTTACCAGGGGGCGGCCTAACTATGGCTACACCTTC.